The sequence of this T cell receptor beta chain was determined in a study of blood T cells in healthy people across ages. For the second PCR, which ran for roughly 7 to 11 cycles, a sample-barcoded 5' primer and a J-beta primer mix were used. TCRdb re-derived calls from the 5' RACE reads in MiXCR, one entry per CDR3 protein. The sample has 1.5 million to 2 million distinct CDR3 sequences, roughly 28% seen once. The CDR3 has 15 amino acids. V was trimmed by 6 bases and J by 2 bases, leaving 16 bases between them. Germline lookup yields CDR1 MNHEY and CDR2 SVGEGT. The TCR was taken from a woman in her twenties or thirties in good health. The sequenced sample was blood. The chain recombines TRBV6-2 or TRBV6-3 with TRBJ1-2; a possible D gene is TRBD1 (6 bases). The CDR3 nucleotides are TGTGCCAGCAGACCTCCTTCCGGGACAAACTATGGCTACACCTTC. Its protein product is CASRPPSGTNYGYTF.